These 27 T cell receptor beta chains were sequenced from one sample in a study of cytomegalovirus exposure and HLA in healthy donors. PCR primers comprised 60 Vbeta and 13 Jbeta primers. Libraries were prepared by immunoSEQ multiplex PCR; TCRdb keeps only in-frame clonotypes and omits some of them. The sample holds 150,000 to 200,000 clones; roughly four fifths are singletons and the top ten take roughly 8%. The sequenced material came from PBMCs. The origin of the receptors is a male donor in good health and CMV-seropositive.

The rearrangement links TRBV27 to TRBJ1-5; possible D gene TRBD1, 5 bases. CDR1 and CDR2 from the germline V gene are MNHEY and SMNVEV (reference sequence). V lost 6 bases and J 5 bases, leaving 14 bases between the germline ends. The CDR3 has 14 amino acids. CDR3 sequence: CASSPPGVHQPQHF. For the CDR3, the DNA is TGTGCCAGCAGCCCCCCGGGGGTTCATCAGCCCCAGCATTTT.

The rearrangement uses TRBV2 and TRBJ2-2; 7 bases are a match to TRBD2. Germline trimming cut 3 bases from V and 5 bases from J; bases unmatched to any gene: 9. Germline CDR1 is SNHLY and CDR2 is FYNNEI. The CDR3 contains 16 residues. The CDR3 DNA reads TGTGCCAGCAGTGACGGAGCGGGAAGAGGGACCGGGGAGCTGTTTTTT. It codes for CASSDGAGRGTGELFF.

The chain employs TRBV6-5 and TRBJ1-5, with TRBD1 identical over 8 bases. With V trimmed by 3 bases and J by 7 bases, 5 bases remained unmatched. The CDR3 length is 14 residues. Germline assignment: CDR1 MNHEY and CDR2 SVGAGI. The CDR3 is CASSYSDRGQPQHF. The CDR3, as DNA: TGTGCCAGCAGTTATTCCGACAGGGGACAGCCCCAGCATTTT.

The V and J genes are TRBV18 and TRBJ2-7, with D possibly TRBD2 on 6 matching bases. The CDR3 totals 14 residues. V lost 6 bases, J lost 3 bases, and 15 bases lay in between. The germline V gene encodes CDR1 KGHSH and CDR2 LQKENI. CDR3 DNA sequence: TGTGCCAGCTCGCCCCGGGACGGGAGCTACGAGCAGTACTTC. It specifies CASSPRDGSYEQYF.

This chain connects TRBV15 to TRBJ1-1; D call uncertain. The CDR3 runs to 13 residues. V was trimmed by 0 bases and J by 5 bases, leaving 7 bases between them. CDR1 and CDR2 from the germline V gene are LNHNV and YYDKDF (reference sequence). The CDR3 is CATSREGGTEAFF. For the CDR3, the DNA is TGTGCCACCAGCAGAGAGGGAGGGACTGAAGCTTTCTTT.

This chain connects TRBV7-2 to TRBJ2-7, with 9 bases matching TRBD1. The V gene's germline CDR1 is SGHTA and CDR2 FQGNSA. The CDR3 spans 15 residues. The V segment lost 5 bases and the J segment 2 bases; nucleotides outside the gene matches: 7. CDR3 loop: CASSQMTGGAYEQYF. Here the CDR3 DNA reads TGTGCCAGCAGCCAAATGACAGGGGGAGCCTACGAGCAGTACTTC.

The chain employs TRBV7-9 and TRBJ2-1; 11 nucleotides align to TRBD1. With V trimmed by 4 bases and J by 8 bases, 10 bases remained unmatched. Germline V gives CDR1 SEHNR, CDR2 FQNEAQ (reference sequence). The CDR3 loop spans 16 amino acids. Here the CDR3 reads CASSSSGTGGGDEQFF. As DNA, the CDR3 is TGTGCCAGCAGCTCCTCCGGGACAGGGGGGGGCGATGAGCAGTTCTTC.

The chain uses TRBV7-9 and TRBJ2-3; 8 bases fit TRBD2. CDR3 length: 14 residues. CDR1 and CDR2 (germline): SEHNR, FQNEAQ (reference sequence). V lost 3 bases, J lost 6 bases, and 5 bases stayed unmatched. This CDR3 reads CASSLERGLDTQYF. In DNA, the CDR3 is TGTGCCAGCAGCTTGGAGCGGGGGTTGGATACGCAGTATTTT.

As for this clone: A read error may produce the germline difference seen at one junction end. This chain links TRBV5-1 with TRBJ2-6, with D perhaps TRBD1 (5 bases). This CDR3 region has 15 residues. Per germline, CDR1 SGHRS and CDR2 YFSETQ. The chain's CDR3 is CASSSRFSGANGLTF. The CDR3 DNA sequence: TGCGCCAGCAGCTCCCGTTTCTCTGGGGCCAACGGCCTGACTTTC.

About this clone: This sample also contains other DNA sequences that code for the same CDR3. The J gene is TRBJ2-1, the V gene TRBV5-1; 8 bases match TRBD1. J gave up 0 bases and V 4 bases, and 3 bases lay outside the gene matches. This CDR3 spans 15 amino acids. Germline CDR1 reads SGHRS; CDR2 reads YFSETQ. The CDR3 loop reads CASSAGTGSYNEQFF. The CDR3 nucleotides are TGCGCCAGCAGCGCCGGGACAGGCTCCTACAATGAGCAGTTCTTC.

J is TRBJ1-5 and V is TRBV6-6; possibly TRBD1 for D (5 bases). Germline V CDR1 and CDR2: MNHNY, SVGAGI (reference sequence). V dropped 4 bases and J dropped 5 bases, with 18 bases sitting between them. CDR3 length equals 16 residues. The CDR3 sequence is CASSSLFDSLDQPQHF. CDR3 nucleotides: TGTGCCAGCAGTTCGCTTTTTGACAGCCTAGATCAGCCCCAGCATTTT.

This chain connects TRBV11-3 to TRBJ2-5, with D possibly matching TRBD1 (6 bases). The better agreement between TRBJ2-7 and the DNA end casts doubt on the J call. The CDR3 is 15 residues long. Germline V gene lookup returns CDR1 SGHNT and CDR2 YENEEA. Written as DNA, the CDR3 is TGTGCCAGCAGCTTATTGGCAGGGGAAAAGTACGAGCAGTACTTC. Protein: CASSLLAGEKYEQYF.

Turning to this clone: One end of the junction does not line up with germline, which may come from a read error. At the DNA level, this CDR3 is encoded by other sequences in the same sample as well. The chain carries TRBV28 and TRBJ1-5; 7 bases fit TRBD1. Germline loops: CDR1 MDHEN, CDR2 SYDVKM. This CDR3 has 15 amino acids. The CDR3 coding sequence is TGTGCTAGCAGTTTTGTTGGCAGGGGGTTTCAGCCCCAGCATTTT. It yields the protein CASSFVGRGFQPQHF.

The rearrangement links TRBV5-1 to TRBJ2-2, with D maybe TRBD2 (5 bases). Germline V gives CDR1 SGHRS, CDR2 YFSETQ. The CDR3 length is 17 residues. Trimming took 4 bases from V and 10 from J, leaving 26 bases between them. The CDR3 DNA reads TGCGCCAGCAGCGCCCCAGGAAGCGGCCTCCTAGCCGTGGAGCTGTTTTTT. It specifies CASSAPGSGLLAVELFF.

The J gene is TRBJ2-7, the V gene TRBV11-2, with 14 bases fitting TRBD2. From germline, CDR1 is SGHAT and CDR2 FQNNGV. The CDR3 runs to 18 residues. The V segment lost 3 bases and the J segment 4 bases; nucleotides outside the gene matches: 11. CDR3 DNA sequence: TGTGCCAGCAGCTTGCGGACTAGCGGGAGGCAGTGGGGATACGAGCAGTACTTC. It yields the protein CASSLRTSGRQWGYEQYF.

This chain links TRBV5-6 with TRBJ2-1; 7 bases fit TRBD1. Unmatched junction bases numbered 7, after V lost 4 bases and J lost 0 bases. This CDR3 is built from 16 residues. Germline CDR1 SGHDT, CDR2 YYEEEE. The CDR3 loop is CASSPPGTVSYNEQFF. CDR3 nucleotide sequence: TGTGCCAGCAGCCCTCCCGGGACAGTCTCCTACAATGAGCAGTTCTTC.

The chain has TRBV14 and TRBJ2-1; 10 positions agree with TRBD2. The CDR3 covers 17 residues. The germline gives CDR1 SGHDN, CDR2 FVKESK. V was pared by 4 bases and J by 3 bases, with 9 bases of the junction left unmatched. In DNA form, the CDR3 reads TGTGCCAGCAGCCCCCCGCCTAGCGGGGGTTTCTACAATGAGCAGTTCTTC. It encodes CASSPPPSGGFYNEQFF.

The gene calls are TRBV28 and TRBJ1-2; D is unresolved. The CDR3 is made up of 10 amino acids. The germline V gene has CDR1 MDHEN and CDR2 SYDVKM. Trimming pared 4 bases from V and 11 bases from J, leaving 8 bases between. The CDR3 reads CASSSRTYTF. In DNA, the CDR3 is TGTGCCAGCAGTTCCCGGACTTACACCTTC.

The CDR3, as DNA: TGCAGTGCTCCGGAAGCTTTCTTT. Translated: CSAPEAFF. V usage is TRBV20-1 and J usage is TRBJ1-1; D gene unclear. The CDR3 totals 8 residues. The ends were cut back, 5 bases at V and 8 bases at J, with 3 bases in the middle. Germline values: CDR1 DFQATT, CDR2 SNEGSKA (reference sequence).

V gene TRBV14 combines with J gene TRBJ1-4, with a weak D call TRBD1 (5 bases). CDR3 length equals 14 residues. V gave up 4 bases and J gave up 10 bases, with 16 bases separating them. The germline V gene encodes CDR1 SGHDN and CDR2 FVKESK. The CDR3 here is CASSLPGGRGKLFF. DNA of the CDR3: TGTGCCAGCAGCCTCCCGGGGGGGAGGGGAAAACTGTTTTTT.

The chain employs TRBV7-2 and TRBJ2-1; the match to TRBD2 covers 12 bases. V shed 1 base, J shed 4 bases, and the junction held 8 bases outside the gene matches. From germline, CDR1 is SGHTA and CDR2 FQGNSA. This CDR3 spans 18 amino acids. The CDR3 DNA sequence: TGTGCCAGCAGCTTAGGAAGGTCTAGCGGGAGGGGGTACAATGAGCAGTTCTTC. Amino acid sequence: CASSLGRSSGRGYNEQFF. Looking up the rest from reference TRBV7-2 and TRBJ2-1 gives the full variable domain: GAGVSQSPSNKVTEKGKDVELRCDPISGHTALYWYRQSLGQGLEFLIYFQGNSAPDKSGLPSDRFSAERTGGSVSTLTIQRTQQEDSAVYLCASSLGRSSGRGYNEQFFGPGTRLTVL.

This sequence joins TRBV7-9 and TRBJ2-4; D possibly corresponds to TRBD1 (6 bases). Germline loops: CDR1 SEHNR, CDR2 FQNEAQ (reference sequence). The CDR3 is 13 amino acids. Trimming removed 1 base at V and 12 bases at J, with 13 bases between. The CDR3 region is CASSLDRKDSQYF. CDR3 coding DNA: TGTGCCAGCAGCTTAGACAGAAAGGACAGTCAGTACTTC.

The V gene is TRBV9, the J gene TRBJ1-1, with unresolved D. Between the trimmed V and J ends, which lost 2 bases and 5 bases, there was a span of 10 bases. Germline V lookup: CDR1 SGDLS, CDR2 YYNGEE. This CDR3 comprises 13 residues. CDR3 residues: CASSVQERTEAFF. CDR3 coding DNA: TGTGCCAGCAGCGTTCAGGAAAGGACTGAAGCTTTCTTT.

This chain links TRBV7-2 with TRBJ2-7; 10 nucleotides line up with TRBD1. V trimming: 5 bases; J trimming: 3 bases; junction bases outside the gene matches: 4. The CDR3 length is 14 residues. In germline, CDR1 is SGHTA, CDR2 FQGNSA. CDR3 in amino acids: CASSLGTGVYEQYF. The CDR3 DNA reads as TGTGCCAGCAGCCTGGGGACAGGGGTCTACGAGCAGTACTTC. The variable domain in full, completed from reference TRBV7-2 and TRBJ2-7, reads GAGVSQSPSNKVTEKGKDVELRCDPISGHTALYWYRQSLGQGLEFLIYFQGNSAPDKSGLPSDRFSAERTGGSVSTLTIQRTQQEDSAVYLCASSLGTGVYEQYFGPGTRLTVT.

This rearrangement joins TRBV27 to TRBJ1-2; a possible D gene is TRBD1 (5 bases). The CDR3 contains 17 residues. Trimming stripped 5 bases from V and 5 bases from J, with 24 bases between. CDR1 is MNHEY, CDR2 SMNVEV, per germline (reference sequence). CDR3 in DNA: TGTGCCAGCAGTATCCGGGGGGACTTGGGCCCGGTTTATGGCTACACCTTC. Residues: CASSIRGDLGPVYGYTF.

This clone appeared once. The rearrangement uses TRBV7-9 and TRBJ2-5, with D maybe TRBD1 (6 bases). V shed 6 bases and J shed 7 bases, with 18 bases lying between them. This CDR3 is built from 14 residues. Per germline, CDR1 SEHNR and CDR2 FQNEAQ (reference sequence). The CDR3, as DNA: TGTGCCAGCAGTTATAGAGACAGGCGAGGGACCCAGTACTTC. Protein sequence: CASSYRDRRGTQYF.

This clone was detected a few times. This chain links TRBV19 with TRBJ2-7; 9 bases line up with TRBD1. The germline V gene has CDR1 LNHDA and CDR2 SQIVND (reference sequence). This CDR3 has 14 amino acids. The trim removed 5 bases at V and 3 bases at J, leaving 5 bases unmatched. The CDR3: CASSADRGGYEQYF. The CDR3 coding sequence is TGTGCCAGTAGTGCCGACAGGGGGGGCTACGAGCAGTACTTC.